This T cell receptor beta chain was recovered during a study of T-cell memory formation after mild COVID-19. TCRdb analysed the 5' RACE reads with MiXCR anew, one entry per CDR3 protein. The sample lists roughly 410,000 distinct CDR3 sequences, more than 20% occurring once. Germline loops: CDR1 KGHSH, CDR2 LQKENI. The CDR3 consists of 19 residues. V was trimmed by 4 bases and J by 0 bases, leaving 19 bases between them. The sequenced material came from PBMCs or a T cell subset sorted from them (not recorded which). The TCR sequence derives from an adult woman who had mild COVID-19 (a few samples of this study predate the infection). Cell type and time point are not known. The gene calls are TRBV18 and TRBJ2-6, with D hard to call. The CDR3 region is CASSQRMSGHYSGANVLTF. CDR3 nucleotide sequence: TGTGCCAGCTCACAAAGGATGTCAGGCCACTACTCTGGGGCCAACGTCCTGACTTTC.